The T cell receptor beta chain described here comes from a study of T-cell reconstitution after alpha-beta-depleted transplantation in children. Overall study findings and caveats: Some patients' high day-60 TCRbeta diversity was attributed to recipient cells surviving conditioning. Reportedly, roughly two months post-transplant, alpha-beta T cells arose from several hundred expanded graft clones. T-cell counts and diversity at one year post-transplant came mainly from newly produced T cells.

Comment on this clonotype: Its target is not known.

During its preparation, the TCRbeta library received unique molecular identifiers. One entry per CDR3 protein results from TCRdb running MiXCR on the PCR reads. The sample holds 75,000 to 90,000 distinct CDR3 sequences, roughly an eighth seen once. This CDR3 comprises 15 residues. V was clipped by 4 bases and J by 1 base; unmatched bases: 5. CDR1 and CDR2 from the germline V gene are SGHNT and YYREEE (reference sequence). The chain links TRBV5-4 to TRBJ2-3, with 8 bases identical to TRBD1. The receptor comes from a male patient aged 2 to 10 who had a stem cell transplant for acute lymphoblastic leukemia, so the T cells may come from the graft donor. The material sequenced was PBMCs, mostly from graft donor cells, taken 180 days after TCRalphabeta/CD19-depleted stem cell transplant. The CDR3 region has the DNA TGTGCCAGCAGCCCAAGGACAGGGCGCACAGATACGCAGTATTTT. This sequence encodes CASSPRTGRTDTQYF.